The clone carrying this T cell receptor beta chain came up a few times. V was shortened by 0 bases and J by 3 bases, with 5 bases between the two germline ends. Germline V gene sequence: CDR1 MRHNA, CDR2 SNTAGT. CDR3 length equals 13 residues. The data are from a study of blood T cell repertoires in COVID-19. Study-level information: In each case, the material was cDNA or gDNA derived from T cells, B-cell-depleted T cells, or PBMCs.

The authors' processing: How many nucleated cells were present was estimated from reference gene primer amplification. Sequencing was performed with immunoSEQ multiplex PCR; in TCRdb, only in-frame clones are kept and a portion is missing. The D gene and trimming were derived from the DNA, and the V and J assignments and clone size from that table. The sample carries about 160,000 clones, under 80% recorded once. The chain uses TRBV6-4 and TRBJ1-1; D not certain. Sequencing used peripheral blood. The sequence was obtained from a man between 70 and 80 years old with acute or convalescent COVID-19. CDR3 DNA: TGTGCCAGCAGTGACTCCCAGTACACTGAAGCTTTCTTT. Protein product: CASSDSQYTEAFF.